This TCR beta chain was recovered during a study of blood T cells in healthy people across ages. CDR3 length: 14 residues. Germline lookup yields CDR1 MNHEY and CDR2 SVGEGT. Between the trimmed V and J ends, which lost 5 bases and 4 bases, there was a span of 13 bases. With regard to this clonotype: What it binds is unknown.

Extracted total RNA amounted to at least 5.5 micrograms for each sample. The study, taken as a whole, reports: A greater number of naive CD4+ cells and higher diversity distinguished long-lived donors from aged donors. Unsorted PBMCs ruled out conclusive naive versus antigen-experienced comparison.

The authors ran a second PCR of roughly 6 to 12 cycles using a sample-barcoded 5' primer and a J-beta primer mix. MiXCR, run by TCRdb on the 5' RACE reads, gives a single entry per CDR3 protein. This table holds 2 million or so distinct CDR3 sequences, around half found once. This TCR derives from a woman aged 40 to 49 in good health. The gene calls are TRBV6-2 or TRBV6-3 and TRBJ2-3; D tentatively reads TRBD1 or TRBD2 (5 bases each). The specimen was blood. CDR3 bases: TGTGCCAGCAGTCGGGGCACGGCGCCAGATACGCAGTATTTT. It is translated as CASSRGTAPDTQYF.